What follows are 18 T cell receptor beta chains derived from one specimen sequenced in a study of T cell responses to AZD1222 COVID-19 vaccine. The protocol was immunoSEQ multiplex PCR, while the TCRdb copy is restricted to in-frame clones and leaves out a portion. The table shows some 150,000 clones, with approximately 91% occurring only once. The sample here was peripheral blood, taken on day 0 of AZD1222 vaccination. The receptors shown here come from an adult in good health.

The V gene is TRBV5-8, the J gene TRBJ1-6, with D tentatively TRBD1 (5 bases). Per the germline V gene, CDR1 is SGHTS and CDR2 is YDEGEE. CDR3 length equals 14 residues. The ends were cut back, 2 bases at V and 8 bases at J, with 11 bases in the middle. The CDR3 protein is CASSFQGVDSPLHF. The CDR3 DNA follows: TGTGCCAGCAGCTTTCAGGGTGTTGATTCACCCCTCCACTTT. The full variable domain, with the rest looked up from reference TRBV5-8 and TRBJ1-6, is EAGVTQSPTHLIKTRGQQATLRCSPISGHTSVYWYQQALGLGLQFLLWYDEGEERNRGNFPPRFSGRQFPNYSSELNVNALELEDSALYLCASSFQGVDSPLHFGNGTRLTVT.

The rearrangement links TRBV19 to TRBJ2-1; D not certain. Trimming removed 3 bases from V and 0 bases from J, with 6 bases in between. The CDR3 spans 14 residues. Looked up from germline, CDR1 is LNHDA and CDR2 is SQIVND (reference sequence). CDR3 nucleotide sequence: TGTGCCAGTAGTATTACGGACTCCTACAATGAGCAGTTCTTC. This translates into CASSITDSYNEQFF.

The chain combines TRBV6-4 with TRBJ2-1; D gene uncertain. This CDR3 comprises 15 residues. Trimming took 3 bases from V and 0 from J, leaving 9 bases between them. Per the germline V gene, CDR1 is MRHNA and CDR2 is SNTAGT. The CDR3 protein is CASSESLTSYNEQFF. For the CDR3, the DNA is TGTGCCAGCAGTGAAAGCCTAACCTCCTACAATGAGCAGTTCTTC.

The genes are TRBV25-1 and TRBJ2-1; 16 bases are shared with TRBD2. The length of the CDR3 is 18 residues. V shed 4 bases and J 8 bases; nucleotides not matched to a gene: 11. CDR1 is MGHDK, CDR2 SYGVNS, per germline. CDR3 amino acids: CASSGTGLAGGPGYEQFF. The CDR3 DNA reads as TGTGCCAGCAGTGGTACGGGACTAGCGGGAGGGCCGGGGTATGAGCAGTTCTTC.

The genes are TRBV29-1 and TRBJ1-2; 10 bases map to TRBD1. Germline lookup yields CDR1 SQVTM and CDR2 ANQGSEA. After removal of 3 bases from V and 6 bases from J, the junction contained 4 bases not matched to a gene. This CDR3 region has 13 residues. The chain's CDR3 is CSVEGTGAHGYTF. CDR3 bases: TGCAGCGTTGAGGGGACAGGGGCCCATGGCTACACCTTC. The full variable domain, completed using reference TRBV29-1 and TRBJ1-2, is SAVISQKPSRDICQRGTSLTIQCQVDSQVTMMFWYRQQPGQSLTLIATANQGSEATYESGFVIDKFPISRPNLTFSTLTVSNMSPEDSSIYLCSVEGTGAHGYTFGSGTRLTVV.

V and J are TRBV5-6 and TRBJ2-5, with D tentatively TRBD2 (5 bases). This CDR3 contains 13 residues. Trimming left V 5 bases short and J 2 bases short, with 10 bases between. Germline loops: CDR1 SGHDT, CDR2 YYEEEE. The CDR3 is CASSRDGQETQYF. CDR3 sequence (DNA): TGTGCCAGCAGTCGGGATGGACAAGAGACCCAGTACTTC.

This chain uses TRBV28 with TRBJ1-4; a possible D gene is TRBD1 (5 bases). This CDR3 has 15 amino acids. The V gene's germline CDR1 is MDHEN and CDR2 SYDVKM. Trimming left V 4 bases short and J 6 bases short, with 15 bases between. The CDR3: CASSSIQVEDEKLFF. CDR3 coding DNA: TGTGCCAGCAGTTCAATACAGGTTGAGGATGAAAAACTGTTTTTT.

V and J are TRBV7-3 and TRBJ1-5, with D unresolved. The germline CDR1 and CDR2 sequences are SGHTA and FQGTGA. Trimming left V 2 bases short and J 13 bases short, with 15 bases between. The CDR3 loop spans 13 amino acids. For the CDR3, the DNA is TGTGCCAGCAGCTTAGATTTAGACACCCGACAGCATTTT. It codes for CASSLDLDTRQHF.

The gene calls are TRBV14 and TRBJ1-1, with a tentative D call TRBD1 (5 bases). The CDR3 extends over 13 amino acids. Deletions cut 1 base from V and 8 bases from J, with 11 bases between. The germline CDR1 and CDR2 sequences are SGHDN and FVKESK. The CDR3 region is CASSQVQGLEAFF. In nucleotides, the CDR3 is TGTGCCAGCAGCCAAGTTCAGGGACTGGAAGCTTTCTTT.

The chain joins TRBV6-5 to TRBJ1-1; unclear D gene. V lost 0 bases to trimming and J lost 1 base, with 12 bases between them. The CDR3 totals 16 residues. The germline V gene has CDR1 MNHEY and CDR2 SVGAGI. CDR3 bases: TGTGCCAGCAGTTACTCGAAGAAGGATGGGAACACTGAAGCTTTCTTT. Translation: CASSYSKKDGNTEAFF.

This rearrangement joins TRBV5-4 to TRBJ1-2; D uncertain. The V end lost 4 bases, the J end lost 2 bases, and 18 bases lay between the germline ends. Germline-derived CDR1 and CDR2 are SGHNT and YYREEE (reference sequence). The CDR3 totals 16 residues. The DNA for the CDR3 is TGTGCCAGCAGCACGGACGGGGTTTGGTTGAACTATGGCTACACCTTC. It is translated as CASSTDGVWLNYGYTF.

V usage is TRBV2 and J usage is TRBJ2-7, with TRBD2 matching over 10 bases. Losses at the gene ends were 7 bases for V and 2 bases for J; bases not matched to a gene: 20. CDR1 and CDR2 (germline): SNHLY, FYNNEI. The CDR3 is 19 amino acids. Here the CDR3 DNA reads TGTGCCAGCAAAAGGCGGGGGGAAAGCGGGAGGGCCGGACCCTACGAGCAGTACTTC. This encodes CASKRRGESGRAGPYEQYF.

V is TRBV2 and J is TRBJ1-2; 8 bases match TRBD1. From germline, CDR1 is SNHLY and CDR2 FYNNEI. J lost 5 bases, V lost 5 bases, and 10 bases had no gene match. The CDR3 has 15 residues. In DNA, the CDR3 is TGTGCCAGCAGTTACGGACAGGGTAATTGGTATGGCTACACCTTC. The encoded protein is CASSYGQGNWYGYTF.

The genes are TRBV4-1 and TRBJ1-5, with D perhaps TRBD1 (6 bases). Germline CDR1 is MGHRA and CDR2 is YSYEKL. The V end was cut by 0 bases, the J end by 6 bases, with 12 bases between. The CDR3 covers 15 residues. The CDR3 reads CASSQDPGGIQPQHF. As DNA, the CDR3 is TGCGCCAGCAGCCAAGATCCGGGGGGCATTCAGCCCCAGCATTTT.

The chain carries TRBV28 and TRBJ1-4; a possible D gene is TRBD1 (6 bases). This CDR3 region has 15 residues. V was trimmed by 7 bases and J by 3 bases, leaving 15 bases between them. Germline CDR1 MDHEN, CDR2 SYDVKM. CDR3 coding DNA: TGTGCCAGCACCTTTTTGGGGGCGTCTAATGAAAAACTGTTTTTT. Amino acid sequence: CASTFLGASNEKLFF.

The V gene is TRBV10-3, the J gene TRBJ2-7; D gene uncertain. There are 14 residues in the CDR3. Germline CDR1 and CDR2: ENHRY and SYGVKD. The germline V and J ends were trimmed by 7 bases and 6 bases, with 19 bases remaining between them. The CDR3 DNA sequence: TGTGCCATCAAAGACCCGGGCCCCGCGTCCGAGCAGTACTTC. It is translated as CAIKDPGPASEQYF.

This sequence joins TRBV19 and TRBJ2-2, with D maybe TRBD1 (7 bases). The germline CDR1 and CDR2 sequences are LNHDA and SQIVND (reference sequence). The ends were cut back, 5 bases at V and 0 bases at J, with 10 bases in the middle. The CDR3 consists of 15 residues. The CDR3 DNA reads TGTGCCAGTAGTGCGGGACAGACGAACACCGGGGAGCTGTTTTTT. Residues: CASSAGQTNTGELFF.

V is TRBV7-9 and J is TRBJ1-1; D is unresolved. The CDR3 sequence is 14 residues long. Germline V CDR1 and CDR2: SEHNR, FQNEAQ (reference sequence). V dropped 4 bases and J dropped 0 bases, with 9 bases sitting between them. The chain's CDR3 is CASSWTDVNTEAFF. In nucleotides, the CDR3 is TGTGCCAGCAGCTGGACCGATGTGAACACTGAAGCTTTCTTT.